This TCR beta chain appears in the sequencing data of a study of technical replicates of blood from a handful of donors. From germline, CDR1 is LNHDA and CDR2 SQIVND (reference sequence). V gave up 5 bases and J gave up 4 bases, with 17 bases separating them. The CDR3 spans 15 residues. Clones were sequenced by immunoSEQ multiplex PCR, and TCRdb holds only the in-frame ones, with some missing. The data contain about 80,000 clones, about 97% of them singletons. The receptor's source is a human donor in good health. The chain has TRBV19 and TRBJ1-2; D may be TRBD1 (5 bases). Sequencing was done on a sample of T cells isolated from PBMCs. The CDR3 loop is CASSPGTPGGYGYTF. In DNA, the CDR3 is TGTGCCAGTAGTCCTGGGACCCCGGGAGGCTATGGCTACACCTTC.